This entry features one T cell receptor (beta chain) sequence. The target of this receptor is not known. Base qualities are missing; no much larger clone stands one base away. This sample was included in a study of cytomegalovirus exposure and HLA in healthy donors listed by TCRdb under 2017. In the study overall: An earlier analysis of approximately 590 of the donors reported about 290 Gb of sequence data and some 120 million unique TCR beta sequences from roughly 200 million T cells. Approximately 300 gigabases of sequencing data and tens of millions of unique TCR sequences made up an early release that covered 640 HLA-typed donors. Among the approximately 420 genotyped donors, 81% belonged to the genetic ancestry cluster associated with self-reported Caucasian donors. The study aimed to test whether cataloging public T cell receptors could reveal signatures of past pathogen exposure. The T cell repertoires of around 730 subjects were profiled by immunosequencing and related to cytomegalovirus serostatus. A separate validation cohort of about 110 different subjects was used in addition to the approximately 700-subject first cohort. High-throughput TCR immunosequencing, statistical association of individual TCRs with disease status, and machine learning were combined to predict cytomegalovirus infection status. A later analysis re-examined previously published TCR beta repertoires from just over 650 donors and added high-resolution HLA genotyping to investigate patterns of TCR occurrence. The later analysis used no new phenotypic data to find candidate immune exposures, relying instead on TCR beta sequences and their occurrence across donors. To decide whether each TCR beta V gene segment behaved as functional or pseudogenic, an earlier analysis of approximately 620 of the donors relied on high-throughput TCR beta sequencing. Donor age, sex, ethnicity and CMV serostatus were compiled alongside the repertoire data. Genome-wide SNP genotypes for about 55% of the roughly 670 donors were used in a later genetic analysis, which treated that subset as a discovery cohort. Every discovery cohort repertoire had been produced on one sequencing platform. HLA typing included class I and class II loci at four-digit resolution. Typing coverage varied by locus: about 620-640 donors for A, B, C, DRB1 and DQB1; more than 500 for DQA1; over 600 for DPA1; approximately 470 for DPB1. About 5 DR-DQ haplotypes were handled as single units for association and clustering, since linkage in the cohort was strong. Across about 380 genotyped donors of the cohort, an average of 235,054 unique TCR beta nucleotide sequences per donor were sequenced, and roughly 17% of those sequences were non-productive. What the work shows at the level of the full study, not this receptor alone: A later analysis found that most CMV-associated TCR beta chains appeared HLA-restricted, with HLA associations seemingly driven largely by CMV exposure. A further reported finding was that TCR beta sequences accurately predicted the HLA-A and HLA-B alleles for most subjects in the first cohort. According to a later genetic analysis, donors in an Asian-associated ancestry cluster had fewer N-insertions in productive TCRs than the roughly 670-donor mean. In both the original and validation cohorts, the classifier was reported to diagnose cytomegalovirus status with high specificity and sensitivity. In a later analysis, HLA-associated TCR beta chains were found to be more clonally expanded and to have lower generation probabilities than equally common non-associated chains. Assigning TCR associations to individual alleles was difficult when HLA alleles, especially DR and DQ, strongly co-occurred. The sequencing pipeline was judged likely to have produced a cluster of highly shared sequence variants as a technical artifact. A later analysis reported that several top co-occurrence clusters appeared linked to parvovirus B19, influenza, CMV and Epstein-Barr virus. The 87-base-pair reads could not distinguish some IMGT-functional V segments, including TRBV6-2 and TRBV6-3, so those segments were excluded. The authors suggested that the approach could potentially be extended to other disease states and immunological phenotypes. The presence/absence analyses assumed that sequencing depth was roughly uniform across donors, and that assumption may not be true. Across donors, most TCR sequences were observed very rarely, whereas some public TCRs were present in many individuals. The study gave a list of 150 to 200 TCR beta chains associated with cytomegalovirus. Only TCR beta chains were sequenced in this cohort, and the absence of alpha or paired-chain data limited detectable features. V-gene and J-gene trimming of TCR beta chains was associated with a missense DCLRE1C variant in a later genetic analysis, and the association was replicated in an independent cohort. Because HLA typing was unavailable for some donors at each locus, only the typed subset was used in association tests. According to a later analysis, TCR association rates differed among HLA loci, with DRB1 alleles showing the most associated TCRs and HLA-C alleles showing the fewest. Because counts were too low, more than 15 rarely observed V segments, including chromosome 9 orphons, were left out of the earlier analysis of 587 of the donors. Specific HLA alleles were associated with over 15,000 TCR beta sequences at a false discovery rate of 0.05 in a later analysis. In an earlier analysis of more than 500 of the donors, most TCR beta V segments appeared in productive rearrangements about 87% or about 30% of the time, broadly matching IMGT annotations. Linkage disequilibrium might explain the correlated functional status among segregating V segments, but an unknown experimental factor could not be excluded. For the cohort, immune exposure information was limited to CMV serostatus. In vitro tests confirmed that three of the cytomegalovirus-associated TCR beta chains recognize cytomegalovirus antigens.

After removal of 3 bases from V and 6 bases from J, the junction retains 9 bases not matched to a gene. Sequences KGHSH (CDR1) and LQKENI (CDR2) are obtained from the germline V gene. The CDR3 measures 16 amino acids from cysteine to phenylalanine. The read is trimmed to its CDR3 DNA, 48 bases read in frame from base 1. Library prep was done by the immunoSEQ multiplex PCR assay. For the multiplex PCR, a mixture combining 60 forward primers for TCR Vbeta segments and 13 reverse primers for TCR Jbeta segments was used. Amplification of the CDR3 region of rearranged TCR beta genes was performed with a multiplex PCR assay on genomic DNA. Amplified TCR beta libraries were sequenced as 87-base-pair reads on the Illumina HiSeq System. The study's own analysis went as follows. A later analysis tallied tens of millions of unique TCR beta chains across the 640 or so repertoires, and about 12 million of those chains were shared by two or more donors. A nearest-neighbor algorithm error-corrected the raw reads and collapsed the reads into unique sequences, merging closely related sequences to remove PCR and sequencing errors. V, D and J gene segments were assigned by aligning CDR3 sequences to IMGT reference sequences. For a sequence to be retained, at least a six-nucleotide match to both a V gene segment and a J gene segment was required. Rearrangements were classified as productive when the CDR3 lacked stop codons and remained in frame with V and J, and all other rearrangements were classified as non-productive. CDR3 was defined by IMGT convention, running from the second conserved V-encoded cysteine to the conserved J-encoded phenylalanine. Sequences without an unambiguous match to a single V gene segment were excluded from the earlier analysis of 450 to 750 of the donors. An earlier analysis of 500 to 600 of the donors classified V segments as functional when productive rearrangements were above 56.7% and as segregating when the standard deviation between donors was above 5%. A statistical classification framework was built to diagnose cytomegalovirus status from the catalog of TCR beta chain sequences. In a later analysis, TCR nucleotide sequences were compared against IMGT/GENE-DB human TR gene sequences so that V and J genes could be assigned. The TCRdist pipeline was used in a later analysis to assign CDR3 sequences and most-parsimonious VDJ recombination scenarios. In a later analysis, each TCR beta chain was defined by its CDR3 amino acid sequence together with its V-gene family, and reads without a unique V-gene family were excluded. A later analysis removed 500 to 650 highly shared, low-generation-probability nucleotide sequences to deal with suspected cross-contamination and a sequencing artifact. In a later analysis, a clonal expansion index for each public chain was calculated from normalized within-repertoire ranks of inferred template counts. In a later analysis, generation probabilities were computed with a VDJ recombination model fitted to out-of-frame rearrangements, and the resulting probabilities were checked against IGoR. In a later analysis, TCR-TCR, TCR-HLA and TCR-CMV co-occurrence was scored with hypergeometric tests, and a repertoire-size bias correction was applied to TCR pairs. A later analysis estimated false discovery rates by permuting HLA or CMV assignments 20 times. In a later analysis, co-occurring TCRs were grouped using DBSCAN, with TCRdist sequence similarity added in when clustering inside HLA-allele-positive subsets. Repertoires with fewer than 30,000 or more than 120,000 public chains, plus five repertoires with anomalous nucleotide sharing, were excluded from co-occurrence clustering. TCRdb carries this immuneACCESS record with in-frame sequences only. Its versions omit some clonotypes, under half of them owing to an unresolved V gene in the studies checked, with the rest unexplained. Clonal size and the V and J genes are those of that table, whereas D and trimming came from the DNA. The sample records approximately 200,000 clones, approximately 85% of which are singletons. 6.5% of the sample belongs to the ten largest clones.

In total, roughly 710 healthy bone marrow donors made up the cohort. At the time of sampling, all cohort members were nominally healthy, though unrecorded immune exposures were likely present. The donor tested CMV seropositive and was one of the 289 seropositive cohort members. Every donor gave a peripheral blood sample, and the peripheral blood mononuclear cells from that sample were used for TCR beta sequencing. The Qiagen DNeasy Blood Extraction Kit was used to extract genomic DNA from the blood cell samples. The rearranged chain carries TRBV18 and TRBJ2-5; TRBD1 agrees with 11 junctional bases. This sequence was found in a woman aged 45-60 years in good health and CMV-seropositive. Sequences were obtained from PBMCs. The nucleotides read TGTGCCAGCTCACCTCTTGGACAGGGGGCCGCTCAGACCCAGTACTTC. Its coded protein is CASSPLGQGAAQTQYF.